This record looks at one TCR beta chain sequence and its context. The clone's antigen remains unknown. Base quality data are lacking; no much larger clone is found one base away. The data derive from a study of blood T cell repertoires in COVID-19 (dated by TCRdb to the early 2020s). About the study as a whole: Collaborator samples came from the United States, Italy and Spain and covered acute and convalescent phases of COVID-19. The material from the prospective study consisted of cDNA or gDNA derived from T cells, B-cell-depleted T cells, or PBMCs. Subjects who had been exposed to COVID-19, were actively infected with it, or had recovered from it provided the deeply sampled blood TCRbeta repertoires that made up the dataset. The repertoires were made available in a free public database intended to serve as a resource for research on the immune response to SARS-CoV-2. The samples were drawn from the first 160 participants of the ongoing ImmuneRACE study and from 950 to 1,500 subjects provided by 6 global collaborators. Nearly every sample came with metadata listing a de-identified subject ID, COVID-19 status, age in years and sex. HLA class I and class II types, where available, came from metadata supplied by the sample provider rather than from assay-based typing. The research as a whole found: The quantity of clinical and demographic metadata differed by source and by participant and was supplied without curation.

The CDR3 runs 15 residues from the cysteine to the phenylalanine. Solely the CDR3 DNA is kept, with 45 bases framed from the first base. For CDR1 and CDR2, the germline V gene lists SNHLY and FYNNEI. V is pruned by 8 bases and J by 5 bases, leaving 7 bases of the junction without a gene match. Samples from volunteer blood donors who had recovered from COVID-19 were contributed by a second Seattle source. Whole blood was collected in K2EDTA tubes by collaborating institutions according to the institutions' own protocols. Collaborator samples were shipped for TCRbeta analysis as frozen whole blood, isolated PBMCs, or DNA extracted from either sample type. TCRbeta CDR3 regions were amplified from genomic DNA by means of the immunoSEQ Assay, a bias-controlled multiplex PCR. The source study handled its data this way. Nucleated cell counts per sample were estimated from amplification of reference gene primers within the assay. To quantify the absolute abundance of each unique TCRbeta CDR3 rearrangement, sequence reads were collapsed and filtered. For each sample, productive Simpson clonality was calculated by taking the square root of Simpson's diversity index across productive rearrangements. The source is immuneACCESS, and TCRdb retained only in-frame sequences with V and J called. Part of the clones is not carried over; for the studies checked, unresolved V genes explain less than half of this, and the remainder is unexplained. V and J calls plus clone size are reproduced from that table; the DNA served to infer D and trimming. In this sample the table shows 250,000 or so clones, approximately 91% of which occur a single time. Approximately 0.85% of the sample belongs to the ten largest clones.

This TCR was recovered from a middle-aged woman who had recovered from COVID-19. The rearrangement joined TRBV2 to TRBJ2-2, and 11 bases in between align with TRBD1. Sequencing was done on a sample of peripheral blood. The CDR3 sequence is CASGGQGARTGELFF. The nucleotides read TGTGCCAGCGGTGGACAGGGGGCAAGGACCGGGGAGCTGTTTTTT.